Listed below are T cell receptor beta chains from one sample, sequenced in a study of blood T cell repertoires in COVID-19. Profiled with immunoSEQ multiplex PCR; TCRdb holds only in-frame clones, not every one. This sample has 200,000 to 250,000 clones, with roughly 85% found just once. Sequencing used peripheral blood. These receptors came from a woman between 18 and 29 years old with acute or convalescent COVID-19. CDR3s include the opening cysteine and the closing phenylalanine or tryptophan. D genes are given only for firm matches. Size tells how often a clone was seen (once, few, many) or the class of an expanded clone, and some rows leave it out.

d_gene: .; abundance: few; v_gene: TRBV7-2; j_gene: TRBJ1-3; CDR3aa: CASSLQGGNTIYF; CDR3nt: TGTGCCAGCAGCTTACAGGGTGGAAACACCATATATTTT
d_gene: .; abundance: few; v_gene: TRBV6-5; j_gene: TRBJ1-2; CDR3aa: CASSYGGGINYGYTF; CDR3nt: TGTGCCAGCAGTTACGGCGGTGGTATTAACTATGGCTACACCTTC
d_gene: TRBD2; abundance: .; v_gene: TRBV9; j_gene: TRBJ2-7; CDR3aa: CASSPTSGYSYEQYF; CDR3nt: TGTGCCAGCAGCCCCACTAGCGGGTACTCCTACGAGCAGTACTTC
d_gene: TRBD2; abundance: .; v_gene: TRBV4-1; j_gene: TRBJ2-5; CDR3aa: CASSHATLKREGETQYF; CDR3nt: TGCGCCAGCAGCCATGCTACCTTAAAGCGGGAGGGTGAGACCCAGTACTTC
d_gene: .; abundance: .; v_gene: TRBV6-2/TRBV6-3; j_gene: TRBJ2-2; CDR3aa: CASSYPDYREVDTGELFF; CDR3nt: TGTGCCAGCAGTTACCCCGATTACAGGGAAGTTGACACCGGGGAGCTGTTTTTT
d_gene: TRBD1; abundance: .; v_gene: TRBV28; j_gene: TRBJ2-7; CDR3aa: CASSPGTGGLWEQYF; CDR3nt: TGTGCCAGCAGTCCGGGGACAGGGGGCCTCTGGGAGCAGTACTTC
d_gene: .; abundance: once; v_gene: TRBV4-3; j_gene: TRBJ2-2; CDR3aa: CASSQGAISNTGELFF; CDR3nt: TGCGCCAGCAGCCAAGGGGCTATATCGAACACCGGGGAGCTGTTTTTT
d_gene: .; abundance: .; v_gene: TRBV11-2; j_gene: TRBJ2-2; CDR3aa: CASSQLGDTGELFF; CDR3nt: TGTGCCAGCAGCCAACTAGGAGACACCGGGGAGCTGTTTTTT
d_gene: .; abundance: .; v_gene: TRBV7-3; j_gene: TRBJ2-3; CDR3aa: CASSLDRTSTDTQYF; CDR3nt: TGTGCCAGCAGCTTAGATCGGACTAGCACAGATACGCAGTATTTT
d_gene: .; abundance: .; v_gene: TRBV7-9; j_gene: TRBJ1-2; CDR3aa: CASSPTAAPNYGYTF; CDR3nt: TGTGCCAGCAGCCCGACAGCCGCCCCTAACTATGGCTACACCTTC
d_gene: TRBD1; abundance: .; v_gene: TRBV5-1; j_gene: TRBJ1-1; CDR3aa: CASSRGQVNMNTEAFF; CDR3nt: TGCGCCAGCAGCCGAGGACAGGTCAACATGAACACTGAAGCTTTCTTT
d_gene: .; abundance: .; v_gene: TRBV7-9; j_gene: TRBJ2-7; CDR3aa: CASSPNSYEQYF; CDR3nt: TGTGCCAGCAGTCCGAACAGCTACGAGCAGTACTTC
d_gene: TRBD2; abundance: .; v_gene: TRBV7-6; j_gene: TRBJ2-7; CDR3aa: CASSFFLAGAHEQYF; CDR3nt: TGTGCCAGCAGCTTCTTTTTAGCGGGAGCCCACGAGCAGTACTTC
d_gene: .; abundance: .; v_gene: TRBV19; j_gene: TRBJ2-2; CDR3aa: CASSTRQVNTGELFF; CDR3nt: TGTGCCAGTAGTACCCGGCAGGTGAACACCGGGGAGCTGTTTTTT
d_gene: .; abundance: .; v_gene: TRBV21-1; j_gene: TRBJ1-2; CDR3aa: CASSKGEFVGGQAECGYGYTF; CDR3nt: TGTGCCAGCAGCAAAGGGGAGTTTGTAGGCGGACAGGCCGAATGCGGCTATGGCTACACCTTC
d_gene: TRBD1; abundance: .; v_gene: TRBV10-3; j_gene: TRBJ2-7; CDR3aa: CAIRGTGGQSYEQYF; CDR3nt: TGTGCCATCAGGGGGACAGGGGGCCAGTCCTACGAGCAGTACTTC
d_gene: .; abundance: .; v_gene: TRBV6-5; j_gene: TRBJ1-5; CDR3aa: CASRQEIYSNQPQHF; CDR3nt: TGTGCCAGCAGACAGGAAATCTATAGCAATCAGCCCCAGCATTTT
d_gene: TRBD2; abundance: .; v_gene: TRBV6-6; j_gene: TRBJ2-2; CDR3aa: CASSPGLAGNTGELFF; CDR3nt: TGTGCCAGCAGTCCAGGACTAGCGGGGAACACCGGGGAGCTGTTTTTT
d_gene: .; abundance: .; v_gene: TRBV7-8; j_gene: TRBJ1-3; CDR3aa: CASGSSGNTIYF; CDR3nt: TGTGCCAGCGGGAGCTCTGGAAACACCATATATTTT
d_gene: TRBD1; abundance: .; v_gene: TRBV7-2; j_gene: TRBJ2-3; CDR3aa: CASSLQTGGVDTQYF; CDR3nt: TGTGCCAGCAGCTTACAGACAGGGGGGGTAGATACGCAGTATTTT
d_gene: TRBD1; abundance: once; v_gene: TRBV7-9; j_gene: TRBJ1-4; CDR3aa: CASSAGTGWSEKLFF; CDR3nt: TGTGCCAGCAGCGCCGGGACAGGGTGGAGTGAAAAACTGTTTTTT
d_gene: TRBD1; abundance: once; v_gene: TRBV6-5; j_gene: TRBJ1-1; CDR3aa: CASNGQGIAEAFF; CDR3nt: TGTGCCAGCAACGGACAGGGGATAGCTGAAGCTTTCTTT
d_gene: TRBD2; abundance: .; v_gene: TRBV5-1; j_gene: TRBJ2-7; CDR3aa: CASSLAGGPYEQYF; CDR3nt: TGCGCCAGCAGCTTGGCGGGAGGCCCCTACGAGCAGTACTTC
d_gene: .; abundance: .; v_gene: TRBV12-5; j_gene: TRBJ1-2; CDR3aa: CASGLWGGGGGYTF; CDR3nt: TGTGCTAGTGGTTTGTGGGGGGGCGGAGGTGGCTACACCTTC
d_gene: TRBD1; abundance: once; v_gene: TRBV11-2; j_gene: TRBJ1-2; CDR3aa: CASSPDRGALNYGYTF; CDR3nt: TGTGCCAGCAGCCCGGACAGGGGCGCACTTAACTATGGCTACACCTTC
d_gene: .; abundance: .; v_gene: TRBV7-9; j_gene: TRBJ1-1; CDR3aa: CASSRKDSEAFF; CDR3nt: TGTGCCAGCAGTCGTAAGGACAGTGAAGCTTTCTTT
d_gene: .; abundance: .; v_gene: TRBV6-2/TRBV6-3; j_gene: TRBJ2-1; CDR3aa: CASSYPTRKGNEQFF; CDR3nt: TGTGCCAGCAGTTACCCGACTAGGAAGGGCAATGAGCAGTTCTTC
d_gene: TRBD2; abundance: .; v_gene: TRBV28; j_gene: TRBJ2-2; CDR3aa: CASSLWASGANTGELFF; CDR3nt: TGTGCCAGCAGTTTATGGGCTAGCGGAGCGAACACCGGGGAGCTGTTTTTT
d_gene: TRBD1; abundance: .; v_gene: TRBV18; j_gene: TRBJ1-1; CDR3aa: CASSPRGQEEAFF; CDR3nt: TGTGCCAGCTCACCACGGGGACAGGAAGAAGCTTTCTTT
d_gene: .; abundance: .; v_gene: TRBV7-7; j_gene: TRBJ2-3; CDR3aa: CASSHSGRTDTQYF; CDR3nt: TGTGCTAGCAGCCATAGCGGTCGCACAGATACGCAGTATTTT
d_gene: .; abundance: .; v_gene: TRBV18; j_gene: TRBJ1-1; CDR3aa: CASSPAGTGTEAFF; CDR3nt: TGTGCCAGCTCACCAGCGGGCACCGGCACTGAAGCTTTCTTT
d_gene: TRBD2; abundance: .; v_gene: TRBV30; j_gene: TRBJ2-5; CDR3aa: CAWSAGGGKETQYF; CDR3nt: TGTGCCTGGAGTGCGGGAGGAGGAAAAGAGACCCAGTACTTC
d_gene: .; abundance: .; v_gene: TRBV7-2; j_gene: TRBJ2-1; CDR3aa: CASSRASGSYNEQFF; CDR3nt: TGTGCCAGCAGTCGCGCGTCGGGGTCCTACAATGAGCAGTTCTTC
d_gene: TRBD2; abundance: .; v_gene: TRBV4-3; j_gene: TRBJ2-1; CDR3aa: CASSRLAGDWNEQFF; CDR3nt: TGCGCCAGCAGTAGACTAGCGGGAGATTGGAATGAGCAGTTCTTC
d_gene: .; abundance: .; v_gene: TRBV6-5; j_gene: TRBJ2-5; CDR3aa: CASSFSGRDETQYF; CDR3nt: TGTGCCAGCAGTTTTTCCGGCAGGGATGAGACCCAGTACTTC
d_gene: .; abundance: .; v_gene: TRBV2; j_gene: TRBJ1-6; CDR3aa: CASSEEQGWSPLHF; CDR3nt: TGTGCCAGCAGTGAAGAGCAGGGGTGGTCACCCCTCCACTTT
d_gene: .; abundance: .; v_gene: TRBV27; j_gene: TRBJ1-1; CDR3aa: CASSLSLEREAFF; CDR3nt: TGTGCCAGCAGTTTATCGCTAGAGCGCGAAGCTTTCTTT
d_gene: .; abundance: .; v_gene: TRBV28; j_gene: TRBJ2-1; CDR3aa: CASSPRNEQFF; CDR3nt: TGTGCCAGCAGTCCCCGCAATGAGCAGTTCTTC
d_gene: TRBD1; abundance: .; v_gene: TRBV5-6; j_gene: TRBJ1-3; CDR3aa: CASSWDSSGNTIYF; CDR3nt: TGTGCCAGCAGCTGGGACAGCTCTGGAAACACCATATATTTT
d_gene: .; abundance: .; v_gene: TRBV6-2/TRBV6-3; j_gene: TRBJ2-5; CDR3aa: CASSYFAGAEQETQYF; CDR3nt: TGTGCCAGCAGTTACTTTGCCGGAGCCGAACAAGAGACCCAGTACTTC
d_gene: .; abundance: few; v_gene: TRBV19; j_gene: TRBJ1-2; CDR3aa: CALGGPGGYTF; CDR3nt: TGTGCCCTGGGAGGGCCGGGAGGCTACACCTTC